A single T cell receptor (beta chain) is shown here with its context. The naive CD8+ gate required CD45RO-CCR7+CD27+CD95- phenotype. UMI-labeled 5' RACE TRB cDNA libraries were prepared from the cells. TCRdb re-called the 5' RACE reads and shows each CDR3 protein once, DNA omitted. The sample has some 130,000 distinct CDR3 sequences. This CDR3 is 15 amino acids long. Germline assignment: CDR1 SGHDN and CDR2 FVKESK. This record comes from a study of CXCR3-negative and CXCR3-positive naive CD8 T cells. This chain connects TRBV14 to TRBJ2-1; TCRdb names TRBD1, which stays unverified in the absence of DNA. The source is a human donor in good health. Some clones in this sample may be carry-over from other donors' samples. Source material: naive CXCR3- CD8+ T cells from blood. The subset denotes: CD45RO-CCR7+CD27+CD95- naive CD8+ T cells lacking CXCR3 (TNR3-). CDR3 sequence reads: CASSPRDRDYNEQFF.